This T cell receptor beta chain derives from a study of T-cell reconstitution after alpha-beta-depleted transplantation in children. Study-level findings and limits: When one year had passed after transplant, most T-cell counts and diversity came from newly produced T cells. The origin of alpha-beta T cells about two months after transplant was reportedly several hundred expanded graft clones.

This clonotype appeared a few times. No antigen is known for it. During its preparation, the TCRbeta library received unique molecular identifiers. Via MiXCR, TCRdb re-called the PCR reads, giving one row per CDR3 protein. Of fewer than 550,000 distinct CDR3 sequences in the sample, roughly 10% are singletons; the top ten hold around 13%. The source of this sequence is a female patient aged 2-15 years who had a stem cell transplant for aplastic anemia, so the T cells may come from the graft donor. Sequencing was performed on PBMCs, mostly from graft donor cells, taken 180 days after TCRalphabeta/CD19-depleted stem cell transplant.

The chain's CDR3 is CASPGTGFFRGEQYF. The CDR3 nucleotides read TGCGCCAGTCCCGGGACAGGATTTTTTCGGGGCGAGCAGTACTTC. The chain couples TRBV10-1 to TRBJ2-7; 8 nucleotides agree with TRBD1. CDR3 length equals 15 residues. Per germline, CDR1 WNHNN and CDR2 SYGVQD (reference sequence). V dropped 9 bases and J dropped 6; count of bases not matched to a gene: 16.